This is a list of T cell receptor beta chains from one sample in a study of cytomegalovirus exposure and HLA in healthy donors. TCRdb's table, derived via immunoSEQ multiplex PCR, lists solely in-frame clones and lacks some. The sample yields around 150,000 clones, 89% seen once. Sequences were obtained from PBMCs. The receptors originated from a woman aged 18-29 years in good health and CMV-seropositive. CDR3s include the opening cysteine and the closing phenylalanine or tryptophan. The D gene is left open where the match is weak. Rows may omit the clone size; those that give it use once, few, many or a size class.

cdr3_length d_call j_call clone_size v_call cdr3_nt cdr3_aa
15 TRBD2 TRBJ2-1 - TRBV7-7 TGTGCTAGCAGCCCATCGACTAGCGGAAGCAATGAGCAGTTCTTC CASSPSTSGSNEQFF
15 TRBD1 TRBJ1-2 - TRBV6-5 TGTGCCAGCAGTAAACCGGGACAGGGGGCCTATGGCTACACCTTC CASSKPGQGAYGYTF
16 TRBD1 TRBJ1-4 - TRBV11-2 TGTGCCAGCAGCTCCCCCTTTCAGGGGGAGTATGAAAAACTGTTTTTT CASSSPFQGEYEKLFF
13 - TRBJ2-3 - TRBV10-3 TGTGCCATCAGGGGAGGAAACACAGATACGCAGTATTTT CAIRGGNTDTQYF
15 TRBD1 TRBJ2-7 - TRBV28 TGTGCCAGCAGTAGAACAGGGGGCAGAACGTACGAGCAGTACTTC CASSRTGGRTYEQYF
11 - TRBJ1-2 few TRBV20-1 TGCAGTGCTTGGGCCGGGAATGGCTACACCTTC CSAWAGNGYTF
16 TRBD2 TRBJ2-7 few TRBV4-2 TGTGCCAGCAGCCGGGAAGGGACTACACCTTCCTACGAGCAGTACTTC CASSREGTTPSYEQYF
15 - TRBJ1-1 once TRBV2 TGTGCCAGCAGTGGAATTTTAGTAGGGGACACTGAAGCTTTCTTT CASSGILVGDTEAFF
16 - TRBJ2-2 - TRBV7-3 TGTGCCAGCAGCTTACAGGCAGGGGCGAACACCGGGGAGCTGTTTTTT CASSLQAGANTGELFF
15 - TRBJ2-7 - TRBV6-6 TGTGCCAGCAGTTACTCCAGTCCAGACTCCTACGAGCAGTACTTC CASSYSSPDSYEQYF
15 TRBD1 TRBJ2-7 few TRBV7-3 TGTGCCAGCAGCTTAACGAGGACAGGGGTGCACGAGCAGTACTTC CASSLTRTGVHEQYF
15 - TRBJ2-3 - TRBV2 TGTGCCAGCAGTGAAGAACAGATTCGCACAGATACGCAGTATTTT CASSEEQIRTDTQYF
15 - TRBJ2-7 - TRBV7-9 TGTGCCAGCAGCTTAGGTGTTGGGAGGTTGAACGAGCAGTACTTC CASSLGVGRLNEQYF
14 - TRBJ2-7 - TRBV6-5 TGTGCCACACGACTACCCAGTGGCTCCTACGAGCAGTACTTC CATRLPSGSYEQYF
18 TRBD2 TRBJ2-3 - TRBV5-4 TGTGCCAGCAGCTTGAGGGCCACGAGCGGGGGGGACACAGATACGCAGTATTTT CASSLRATSGGDTDTQYF
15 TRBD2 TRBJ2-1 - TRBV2 TGTGCCAGCAGTGAGGGCGGGAGTTTCTACAATGAGCAGTTCTTC CASSEGGSFYNEQFF
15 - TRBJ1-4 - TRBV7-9 TGTGCCAGCAGCCCAAGAGCGACAACTAATGAAAAACTGTTTTTT CASSPRATTNEKLFF
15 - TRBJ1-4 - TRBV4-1 TGCGCCAGCAGCCAGACGACAGGCGGGGGTGAAAAACTGTTTTTT CASSQTTGGGEKLFF
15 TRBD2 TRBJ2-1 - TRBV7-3 TGTGCCAGCAGCTTAGGGACTAGCGGTAACAATGAGCAGTTCTTC CASSLGTSGNNEQFF
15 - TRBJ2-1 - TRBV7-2 TGTGCCAGCAGCTTTCAAAGGGGTGGGTACAATGAGCAGTTCTTC CASSFQRGGYNEQFF
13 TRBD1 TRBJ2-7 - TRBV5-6 TGTGCCAGCAGTACAGGGGCCTCCTACGAGCAGTACTTC CASSTGASYEQYF
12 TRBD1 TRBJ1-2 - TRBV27 TGTGCCAGCAGTTCACAGGGGGGTGGCTACACCTTC CASSSQGGGYTF
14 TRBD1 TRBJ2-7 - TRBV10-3 TGTGCCATCAGCCGGGGACAGGGTGCCTTTGAACAGTACTTC CAISRGQGAFEQYF
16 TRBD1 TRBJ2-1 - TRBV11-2 TGTGCCAGCAGCTTAGATTTGACAGGGTGGGACAATGAGCAGTTCTTC CASSLDLTGWDNEQFF
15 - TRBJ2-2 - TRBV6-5 TGTGCCAGCAGCTCCGGGACTCAGAACACCGGGGAGCTGTTTTTT CASSSGTQNTGELFF
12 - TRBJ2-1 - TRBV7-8 TGTGCCAGCAGCTTAGCAGGGCAGGGTGAGTTCTTC CASSLAGQGEFF
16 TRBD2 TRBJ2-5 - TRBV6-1 TGTGCCAGCAGTGAAGCGTTCGGCGGGAGTGGAGAGACCCAGTACTTC CASSEAFGGSGETQYF
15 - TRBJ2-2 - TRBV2 TGTGCCAGCGTGCTTCTAGGGGGAAACACCGGGGAGCTGTTTTTT CASVLLGGNTGELFF
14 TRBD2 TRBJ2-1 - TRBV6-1 TGTGCCAGCTGCCGACTAGCGGGATACAATGAGCAGTTCTTC CASCRLAGYNEQFF
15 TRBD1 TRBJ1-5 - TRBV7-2 TGTGCCAGCACCGAGACAGGGGTATCCAATCAGCCCCAGCATTTT CASTETGVSNQPQHF
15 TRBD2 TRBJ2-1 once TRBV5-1 TGCGCCAGCAGCTTCTTAGCGGGAGCAGCGAGTGAGCAGTTCTTC CASSFLAGAASEQFF
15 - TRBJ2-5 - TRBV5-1 TGCGCCAGCAGCTTGGATGTCAGGGCAAAAGAGACCCAGTACTTC CASSLDVRAKETQYF